This record concerns one T cell receptor beta chain sequence. Its antigen remains unidentified. Sequencing libraries for TCR beta were prepared with iRepertoire HTBI primers and Arm-PCR of CDR3 regions. In TCRdb, the multiplex PCR reads were re-called with MiXCR into one record per CDR3 protein. The sample carries roughly 560,000 distinct CDR3 sequences, 15% to 20% recorded once. Germline loops: CDR1 WSHSY, CDR2 SAAADI. V was pared by 4 bases and J by 7 bases, with 6 bases of the junction left unmatched. The length of the CDR3 is 14 residues. This entry belongs to a study of regulatory T cells in long-lasting Graves disease. Study-wide context: Antithyroid drug intake by newly diagnosed Graves' patients had lasted under 3 months.

The time point: newly diagnosed GD, antithyroid drugs for less than 3 months. After RNA was extracted from PBMCs, the TCR library was made from it. Study-wide findings and caveats: New patients shared some 890 public clonotypes, fewer than the roughly 2,600 shared by persistent patients.

The same sample was also studied in work on T cells in Graves' hyperthyroidism and ophthalmopathy. That work states: The study defined stable Graves' hyperthyroidism as no ophthalmopathy progression within 18 months. First-round RT-PCR with HTBI primers amplified the TCR CDR3 region.

The receptor's source is a woman in her forties or fifties with Graves disease. The sequencing here drew on peripheral blood mononuclear cells (PBMCs), taken at new diagnosis, from a patient treated with antithyroid drugs. The chain has TRBV10-2 and TRBJ2-2, with TRBD1 matching over 7 bases. CDR3 protein: CASSVDRVLGELFF. Here the CDR3 DNA reads TGCGCCAGCAGTGTTGACAGGGTTCTCGGGGAGCTGTTTTTT.